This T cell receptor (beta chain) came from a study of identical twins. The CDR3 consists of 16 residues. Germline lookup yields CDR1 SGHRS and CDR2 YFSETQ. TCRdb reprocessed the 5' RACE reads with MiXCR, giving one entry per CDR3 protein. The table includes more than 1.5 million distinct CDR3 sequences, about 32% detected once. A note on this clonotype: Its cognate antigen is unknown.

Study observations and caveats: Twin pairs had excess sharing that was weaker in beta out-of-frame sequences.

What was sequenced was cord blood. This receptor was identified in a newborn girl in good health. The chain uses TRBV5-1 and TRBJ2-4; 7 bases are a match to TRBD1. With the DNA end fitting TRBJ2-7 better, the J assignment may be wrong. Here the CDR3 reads CASSLPAGTVSYEQYF. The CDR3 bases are TGCGCCAGCAGCTTGCCAGCCGGGACAGTTTCCTACGAGCAGTACTTC.